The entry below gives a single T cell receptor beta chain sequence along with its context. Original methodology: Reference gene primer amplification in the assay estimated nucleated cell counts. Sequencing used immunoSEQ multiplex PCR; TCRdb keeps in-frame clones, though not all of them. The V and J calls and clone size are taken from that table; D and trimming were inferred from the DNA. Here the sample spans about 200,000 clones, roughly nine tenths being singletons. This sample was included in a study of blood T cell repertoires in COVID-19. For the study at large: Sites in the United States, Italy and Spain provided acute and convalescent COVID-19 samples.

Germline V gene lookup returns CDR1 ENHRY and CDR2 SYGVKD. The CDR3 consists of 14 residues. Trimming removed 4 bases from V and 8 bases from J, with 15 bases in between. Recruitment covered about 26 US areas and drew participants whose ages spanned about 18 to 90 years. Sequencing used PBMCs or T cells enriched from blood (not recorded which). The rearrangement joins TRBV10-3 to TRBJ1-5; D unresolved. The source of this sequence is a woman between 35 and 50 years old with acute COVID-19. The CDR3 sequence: CAISVGSYGKPQHF. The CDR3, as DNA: TGTGCCATCAGTGTGGGGAGTTACGGGAAGCCCCAGCATTTT.